The rows below give T cell receptor beta chains drawn from one sample of a study of metastatic and nonmetastatic thyroid tumors. TCRdb re-analyzed the PCR reads through MiXCR. The sample consists of 40,000 to 50,000 clones, around an eighth of them appearing once. The material sequenced was blood. The receptor set was obtained from a male donor with papillary thyroid cancer or a benign thyroid nodule (not recorded which). Some clones in this sample may be carry-over from other donors' samples. CDR3s include the opening cysteine and the closing phenylalanine or tryptophan. Each record gives: J gene, V gene, clone size, D gene, CDR3 protein, CDR3 DNA. D genes are given only for firm matches. Clone size is stated in some rows and not others, as once, few, many or a class when expanded.

>TRBJ1-1|TRBV28|NA|NA
CASSSYPTGGMSAEASF
TGTGCCAGCAGTTCCTACCCGACAGGTGGCATGAGCGCTGAAGCTTCCTTT
>TRBJ1-2|TRBV6-4|many|TRBD1
CASTLGQRNYGYTF
TGTGCCAGCACATTGGGACAGAGAAACTATGGCTACACCTTC
>TRBJ1-5|TRBV30|many|NA
CAWSSSSSNQPQHF
TGTGCCTGGAGCTCCAGTAGTAGCAATCAGCCCCAGCATTTT
>TRBJ2-3|TRBV6-2/TRBV6-3|many|TRBD1
CASSYAPHRGSSTDTQYF
TGTGCCAGCAGTTACGCGCCTCACAGGGGCTCTAGCACAGATACGCAGTATTTT
>TRBJ1-4|TRBV7-6|NA|TRBD1
CASSIGQGGEKLFF
TGTGCCAGCAGCATAGGACAGGGCGGTGAAAAACTGTTTTTT
>TRBJ2-1|TRBV7-2|many|NA
CASSLAESSYNEQFF
TGTGCCAGCAGCTTAGCGGAGAGCTCCTACAATGAGCAGTTCTTC
>TRBJ2-7|TRBV10-3|many|NA
CAIKTPTYEQYF
TGTGCCATCAAAACACCAACCTACGAGCAGTACTTC
>TRBJ1-6|TRBV13|many|TRBD1
CASSGDRARSPLHF
TGTGCCAGCAGCGGGGACAGGGCACGGTCACCCCTCCACTTT
>TRBJ2-2|TRBV7-2|NA|NA
CASSFDGVNTGELFF
TGTGCCAGCAGCTTTGACGGGGTGAACACCGGGGAGCTGTTTTTT
>TRBJ2-1|TRBV20-1|many|NA
CSAPRASDEQFF
TGCAGTGCTCCGAGGGCTAGCGATGAGCAGTTCTTC
>TRBJ2-7|TRBV28|few|TRBD2
CASSPLAGVYEQYF
TGTGCCAGCAGTCCACTAGCGGGAGTTTACGAGCAGTACTTC
>TRBJ2-7|TRBV28|many|TRBD2
CAGGGEQYF
TGTGCCGGGGGGGGGGAGCAGTACTTC
>TRBJ1-5|TRBV5-5|many|TRBD1
CASSLKGQGAMEPQHF
TGTGCCAGCAGCTTGAAGGGACAGGGGGCAATGGAGCCCCAGCATTTT
>TRBJ2-7|TRBV25-1|many|TRBD2
CASSEYFVAGAVGYEQYF
TGTGCCAGCAGTGAATATTTTGTAGCGGGAGCCGTCGGCTACGAGCAGTACTTC
>TRBJ1-1|TRBV18|few|NA
CASSPQEGSNTEAFF
TGTGCCAGCTCACCCCAGGAGGGTTCTAACACTGAAGCTTTCTTT
>TRBJ2-5|TRBV6-1|many|NA
CASSGLLRETQYF
TGTGCCAGCAGTGGACTCCTCCGGGAGACCCAGTACTTC
>TRBJ1-1|TRBV5-4|NA|NA
CASSLDSLPVAANTEAFF
TGTGCCAGCAGCTTGGACAGCCTCCCTGTCGCGGCAAACACTGAAGCTTTCTTT
>TRBJ1-2|TRBV5-5|many|NA
CASSFRDNDNYGYTF
TGTGCCAGCAGTTTCCGGGACAACGATAACTATGGCTACACCTTC
>TRBJ1-1|TRBV27|many|NA
CASSFGGYNTEAFF
TGTGCCAGCAGTTTTGGGGGGTATAACACTGAAGCTTTCTTT
>TRBJ2-7|TRBV20-1|many|NA
CSASSGYEQYF
TGCAGTGCTAGTTCAGGCTACGAGCAGTACTTC
>TRBJ1-6|TRBV2|many|TRBD1
CASSGGQGIYNSPLHF
TGTGCCAGCAGTGGGGGACAGGGGATCTATAATTCACCCCTCCACTTT
>TRBJ2-7|TRBV3-1|many|NA
CASYDTTSYEQYF
TGTGCCAGCTATGACACGACCTCCTACGAGCAGTACTTC
>TRBJ2-1|TRBV12-3/TRBV12-4|many|TRBD1
CASSPLPGTGDNEQFF
TGTGCCAGCAGTCCCCTCCCCGGGACAGGGGACAATGAGCAGTTCTTC
>TRBJ1-1|TRBV4-3|many|NA
CASSQGAGVETEAFF
TGCGCCAGCAGCCAAGGGGCCGGGGTAGAAACTGAAGCTTTCTTT
>TRBJ1-2|TRBV6-1|few|TRBD1
CASSEPPGQRYGYTF
TGTGCCAGCAGCGAGCCCCCGGGACAGCGATATGGCTACACCTTC